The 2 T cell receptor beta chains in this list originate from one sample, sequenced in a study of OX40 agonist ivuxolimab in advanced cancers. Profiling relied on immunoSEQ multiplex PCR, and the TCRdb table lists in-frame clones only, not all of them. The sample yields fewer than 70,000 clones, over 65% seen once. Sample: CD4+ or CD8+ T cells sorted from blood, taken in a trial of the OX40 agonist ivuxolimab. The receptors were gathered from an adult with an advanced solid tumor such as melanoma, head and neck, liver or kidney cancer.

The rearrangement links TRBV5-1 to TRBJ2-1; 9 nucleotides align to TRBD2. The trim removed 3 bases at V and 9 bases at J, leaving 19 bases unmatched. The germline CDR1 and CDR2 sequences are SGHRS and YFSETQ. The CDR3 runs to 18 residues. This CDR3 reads CASSSTGGGAMGYVEQFF. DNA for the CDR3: TGCGCCAGCAGCTCGACTGGCGGGGGGGCAATGGGCTACGTTGAGCAGTTCTTC.

The CDR3 protein is CSVGTGNEKLFF. The CDR3 DNA is TGCAGCGTTGGGACAGGGAATGAAAAACTGTTTTTT. The genes are TRBV29-1 and TRBJ1-4, with 8 bases fitting TRBD1. V dropped 4 bases and J dropped 5; count of bases not matched to a gene: 0. The CDR3 length is 12 residues. Germline CDR1 reads SQVTM; CDR2 reads ANQGSEA.